The 4 T cell receptor beta chains listed next were all sequenced from one sample in a study of CD8+ T cells in alopecia areata (dated by TCRdb to 2017 to 2018). Receptor libraries were prepared by the immunoSEQ multiplex PCR assay. RNA was extracted from all samples and reverse transcribed into cDNA, which served as template for TCR sequencing. The clones in this table, taken by TCRdb from immuneACCESS, are in-frame only. Not every clone is retained; where verified, under half of the shortfall comes from an unresolved V gene, and the cause of the rest is unknown. For this sample, approximately 300,000 clones are listed, none of them singletons. In total, the top ten clones hold about 1.1% of the sample. Pooled mouse cutaneous lymph node cells were stained for CD4, CD8alpha, NKG2D, NKG2ACE and other markers, then sorted on a BD Influx. Sequencing was performed on CD4+ T cells sorted from a lymph node. The receptors stem from a C3H/HeJ mouse with alopecia areata. In terms of MHC, this strain is H2-k.

A few counts support this clone. Any gene name here is a mouse gene name. With the read ending 4 residues before the CDR3 end, the germline J gene is used to fill in that end. The chain has TRBV5 and TRBJ2-7, with TRBD1 as a possible D gene (6 bases). Germline V lookup: CDR1 LGHNA, CDR2 YNLKQL (reference sequence). CDR3 length: 14 amino acids. The part of the CDR3 DNA that was read is TGTGCCAGCAGCCAAGCGGGACAATCTTAT. Its translation is CASSQAGQSY. From start to end, the CDR3 is CASSQAGQSYEQYF.

A word on this clone: Mouse gene names and germline throughout. The read terminates 4 residues ahead of where the CDR3 ends, so the germline J gene completes it. The rearrangement joins TRBV13-1 to TRBJ1-1, with D tentatively TRBD1 (5 bases). Germline V gene data show CDR1 as NSHNY and CDR2 as SYGAGN. The V end was cut by 7 bases, the J end by 0 bases, with 10 bases between. This CDR3 spans 13 amino acids. CDR3 sequence reads: CASAGPSNTEVFF. The sequenced CDR3 bases are TGTGCCAGCGCAGGGCCATCAAACACA.

Turning to this clone: Germline and genes: mouse. The read comes to an end 4 residues before the CDR3 does, leaving the germline J gene to fill in the end. The chain couples TRBV1 to TRBJ2-2; D might be TRBD2 (7 bases). The V gene's germline CDR1 is NSQYPW and CDR2 LRSPGD (reference sequence). This CDR3 region has 16 residues. The V and J ends lost 0 bases and 4 bases respectively, with 12 bases between them. The CDR3 is CTCSADPGGPTGQLYF. CDR3 DNA (partial): TGCACCTGCAGTGCAGATCCGGGGGGCCCCACCGGG.

In its sample, this clone was seen a few times. The listed genes are named as in mouse. The same CDR3 is also encoded by other DNA sequences in this sample. Incomplete CDR3 DNA: TGTGCCAGCGGGGGACAGTATGCT. Protein sequence: CASGGQYA. The whole CDR3 protein is CASGGQYAEQFF. The chain employs TRBV19 and TRBJ2-1, with 7 bases matching TRBD1. The read is 4 residues too short to cover the CDR3 end, so that end is filled in from the germline J gene. From germline, CDR1 is FNHDT and CDR2 SITEND (reference sequence). The V gene end was trimmed by 7 bases and the J gene end by 4 bases; junction bases not matched to a gene: 2. This CDR3 spans 12 amino acids.